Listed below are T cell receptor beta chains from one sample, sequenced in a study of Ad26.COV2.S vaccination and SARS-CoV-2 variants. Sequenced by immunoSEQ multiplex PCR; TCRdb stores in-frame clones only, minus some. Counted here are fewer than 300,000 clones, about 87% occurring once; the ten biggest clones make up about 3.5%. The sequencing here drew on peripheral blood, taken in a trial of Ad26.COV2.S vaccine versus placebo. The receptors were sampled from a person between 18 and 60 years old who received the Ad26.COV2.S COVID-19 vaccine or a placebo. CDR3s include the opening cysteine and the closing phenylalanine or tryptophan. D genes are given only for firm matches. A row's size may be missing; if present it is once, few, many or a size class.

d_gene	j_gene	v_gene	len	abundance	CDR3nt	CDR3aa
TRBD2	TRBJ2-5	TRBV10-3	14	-	TGTGCCATCAGTGAGTCTGGCGGGGGTGAGACCCAGTACTTC	CAISESGGGETQYF
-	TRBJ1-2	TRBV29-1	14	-	TGCAGCGTTGAAGTTTCTACAGGGTTAAATGGCTACACCTTC	CSVEVSTGLNGYTF
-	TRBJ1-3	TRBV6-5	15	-	TGTGCCACGCCCAGAGGGAGGGAAGCAGGAAACACCATATATTTT	CATPRGREAGNTIYF
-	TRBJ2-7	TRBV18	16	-	TGTGCCAGCTCACCAGGTAGGGTGGAGGGGTCCTACGAGCAGTACTTC	CASSPGRVEGSYEQYF
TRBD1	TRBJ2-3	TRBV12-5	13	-	TGTGCTAGTAGGACAGGGAGCACAGATACGCAGTATTTT	CASRTGSTDTQYF
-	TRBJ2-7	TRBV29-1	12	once	TGCAGCGTTGAAGGGGGAATCGACGAGCAGTACTTC	CSVEGGIDEQYF
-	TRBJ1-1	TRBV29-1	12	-	TGCAGCGTTGTCAGGGTGGGTACTGAAGCTTTCTTT	CSVVRVGTEAFF
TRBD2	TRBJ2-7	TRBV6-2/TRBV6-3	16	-	TGTGCCAGCAGTTATTCCGGGAGGGCCGGACGTCATGAGCAGTACTTC	CASSYSGRAGRHEQYF
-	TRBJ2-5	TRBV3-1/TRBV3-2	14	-	TGTGCCAGCAGCCAAGGGTCGGGGGAAGGGACCCAGTACTTC	CASSQGSGEGTQYF
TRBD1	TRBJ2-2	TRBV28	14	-	TGTGCCAGCAACTGGGACAGGGGAGCCGGGGAGCTGTTTTTT	CASNWDRGAGELFF
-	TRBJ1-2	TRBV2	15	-	TGTGCCAGCAGGGCTACAGGGCAGCGGGGGTATGGCTACACCTTC	CASRATGQRGYGYTF
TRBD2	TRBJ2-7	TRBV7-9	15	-	TGTGCCAGCAGCTTAGATCCGGCGGGAGGGCCCGAGCAGTACTTC	CASSLDPAGGPEQYF
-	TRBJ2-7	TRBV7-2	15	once	TGTGCCAGCAGCTTAGGCTCCGGGACGCAATACGAGCAGTACTTC	CASSLGSGTQYEQYF
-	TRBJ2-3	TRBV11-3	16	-	TGTGCCAGCAGCTCGAGAGGACAGGGAGGGGGAGATACGCAGTATTTT	CASSSRGQGGGDTQYF
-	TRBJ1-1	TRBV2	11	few	TGTGCCAGCAGTCTTCAGGGGAAAGCTTTCTTT	CASSLQGKAFF
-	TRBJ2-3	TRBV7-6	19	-	TGTGCCAGCATCCCCACCCCCCCCGGGGACGGGGGAAGCACAGATACGCAGTATTTT	CASIPTPPGDGGSTDTQYF
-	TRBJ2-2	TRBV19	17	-	TGTGCCAGTAGTATCCCGTTCCAGATGATTGTCACCGGGGAGCTGTTTTTT	CASSIPFQMIVTGELFF
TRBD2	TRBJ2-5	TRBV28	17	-	TGTGCCAGCAGTTCCCCTCGGGGAGGGAAATATGTGTGGACCCAGTACTTC	CASSSPRGGKYVWTQYF
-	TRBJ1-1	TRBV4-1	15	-	TGCGCCAGCAGCCGCTTCCGGGAGCCGGGGACTGAAGCTTTCTTT	CASSRFREPGTEAFF
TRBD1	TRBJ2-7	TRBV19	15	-	TGTGCCAGTAGTATGGGGGCCGGGACAGGCGACGAGCAGTACTTC	CASSMGAGTGDEQYF
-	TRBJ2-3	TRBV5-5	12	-	TGTGCCAGCAGCTTAAGCACAGATACGCAGTATTTT	CASSLSTDTQYF
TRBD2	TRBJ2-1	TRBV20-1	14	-	TGCAGTGCTAGTGCTAGCGGCGGAGGCAATGAGCAGTTCTTC	CSASASGGGNEQFF
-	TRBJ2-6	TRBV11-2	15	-	TGTGCCAGCAGCTTAGGATTACTTGGGGCCAACGTCCTGACTTTC	CASSLGLLGANVLTF
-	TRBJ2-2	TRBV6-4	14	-	TGTGCCAGCAGTGGTGAATTGAACACCGGGGAGCTGTTTTTT	CASSGELNTGELFF
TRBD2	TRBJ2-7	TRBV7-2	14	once	TGTGCCAGCCGGCCCGGGACTAGCGGGAACGAGCAGTACTTC	CASRPGTSGNEQYF
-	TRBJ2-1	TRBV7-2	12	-	TGTGCCAGCAGCGGGCCCGGTAATGAGCAGTTCTTC	CASSGPGNEQFF
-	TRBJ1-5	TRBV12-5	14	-	TGTGCTAGTGGTTTGGAGTATAGCAATCAGCCCCAGCATTTT	CASGLEYSNQPQHF
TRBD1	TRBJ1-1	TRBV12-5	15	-	TGTGCTAGTGGTTTGACGGGACAGGGGAACACTGAAGCTTTCTTT	CASGLTGQGNTEAFF
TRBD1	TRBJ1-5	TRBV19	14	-	TGTGCCAGTCAGGGGGCTTGGGGCAATCAGCCCCAGCATTTT	CASQGAWGNQPQHF
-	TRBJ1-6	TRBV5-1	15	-	TGCGCCAGCAGCTTGGATATCCTGCCTAATTCACCCCTCCACTTT	CASSLDILPNSPLHF
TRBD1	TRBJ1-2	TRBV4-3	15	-	TGCGCCAGCAGCCAAGATCGTACAGGGGCACGGGGCTACACCTTC	CASSQDRTGARGYTF
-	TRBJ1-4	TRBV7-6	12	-	TGTGCCAGCAGCGAGACCAGGGGAAAACTGTTTTTT	CASSETRGKLFF
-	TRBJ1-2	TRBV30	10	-	TGTGCCTGGGCCAACTATGGCTACACCTTC	CAWANYGYTF
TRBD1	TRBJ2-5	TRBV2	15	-	TGTGCCGGCAGCATTGGGACAGGGCCGACGTCGACCCAGTACTTC	CAGSIGTGPTSTQYF
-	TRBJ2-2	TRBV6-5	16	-	TGTGCCAGCAGTTACTCGATTTCCCCCCGCACCGGGGAGCTGTTTTTT	CASSYSISPRTGELFF
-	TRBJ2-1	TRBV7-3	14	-	TGTGCCAGCAGCTTAACAGCTAGCTGGAATGAGCAGTTCTTC	CASSLTASWNEQFF
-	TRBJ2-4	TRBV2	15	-	TGTGCCAGCAGTGAATTAAGGGAAGCCAAAAACATTCAGTACTTC	CASSELREAKNIQYF
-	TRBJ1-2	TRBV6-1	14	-	TGTGCCAGCAGTGAACGTGGCAGATCGCATGGCTACACCTTC	CASSERGRSHGYTF
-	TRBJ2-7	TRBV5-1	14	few	TGCGCCAGCAGCCCGGCAGGGGGGCCCTACGAGCAGTACTTC	CASSPAGGPYEQYF
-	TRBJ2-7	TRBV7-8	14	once	TGTGCCAGCAGCTTAAGACAGGTTTCCTACGAGCAGTACTTC	CASSLRQVSYEQYF
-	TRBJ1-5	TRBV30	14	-	TGTGCCTGTCTACCAGGGAATAGCAATCAGCCCCAGCATTTT	CACLPGNSNQPQHF
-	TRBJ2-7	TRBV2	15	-	TGTGCCAGCAGTTCAGGACACGTAGGGGCCTACGAGCAGTACTTC	CASSSGHVGAYEQYF
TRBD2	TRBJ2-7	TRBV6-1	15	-	TGTGCCAGCAGTGATTTACGGGGGGGAGCCTACGAGCAGTACTTC	CASSDLRGGAYEQYF
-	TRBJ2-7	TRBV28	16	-	TGTGCCAGCACTCCCGGAGGGGCGGACAGTATACAGGGATGGTACTTC	CASTPGGADSIQGWYF
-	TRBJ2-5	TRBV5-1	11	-	TGCGCCAGCAGCTTCCAAGAGACCCAGTACTTC	CASSFQETQYF
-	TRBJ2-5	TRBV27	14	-	TGTGCCAGCAGATCGACCCCTTTCCTTGAGACCCAGTACTTC	CASRSTPFLETQYF
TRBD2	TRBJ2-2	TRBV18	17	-	TGTGCCAGCTCACTAAGTGAAGCGGGAGGGCCTTCCGGGGAGCTGTTTTTT	CASSLSEAGGPSGELFF
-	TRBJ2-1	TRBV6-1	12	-	TGTGCCAGCAGTGAAAATAAGGATGAGCAGTTCTTC	CASSENKDEQFF
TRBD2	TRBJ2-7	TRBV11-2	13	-	TGTGCCAGCAGCTCGGGACTAGCCTACGAGCAGTACTTC	CASSSGLAYEQYF
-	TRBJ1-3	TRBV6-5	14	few	TGTGCCAGCAGTTACGACAACTCTGGAAACACCATATATTTT	CASSYDNSGNTIYF
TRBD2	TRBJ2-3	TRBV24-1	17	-	TGTGCCACCAGTGATTTGGTACGGGGGGGCGGGACAGATACGCAGTATTTT	CATSDLVRGGGTDTQYF
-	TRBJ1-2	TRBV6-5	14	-	TGTGCCAGCAGGTCTGTTGGAGGGTCCTATGGCTACACCTTC	CASRSVGGSYGYTF
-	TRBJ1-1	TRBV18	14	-	TGTGCCAGCTCCCTCGGACAGTCGAACACTGAAGCTTTCTTT	CASSLGQSNTEAFF
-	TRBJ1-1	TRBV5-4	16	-	TGTGCCAGCAGCTTGGGGGGTCCATCAATAAACACTGAAGCTTTCTTT	CASSLGGPSINTEAFF
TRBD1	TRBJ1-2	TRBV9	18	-	TGTGCCAGCAGCGTCCAAGACAGGGTAACAGTTCAAAACTATGGCTACACCTTC	CASSVQDRVTVQNYGYTF
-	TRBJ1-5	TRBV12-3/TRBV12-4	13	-	TGTGCCATCATTAGTTATAGCAATCAGCCCCAGCATTTT	CAIISYSNQPQHF
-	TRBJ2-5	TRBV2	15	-	TGTGCCAGCAGGCCTCTCCGGGACGAAAGAGGGACCCAGTACTTC	CASRPLRDERGTQYF
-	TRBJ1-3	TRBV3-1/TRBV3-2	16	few	TGTGCCAGCAGCCAAGCTCAATCGGGGAATGGAAACACCATATATTTT	CASSQAQSGNGNTIYF
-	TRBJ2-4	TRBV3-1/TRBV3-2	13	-	TGTGCCAGCAGCTTAAGCAGTAAAAACATTCAGTACTTC	CASSLSSKNIQYF